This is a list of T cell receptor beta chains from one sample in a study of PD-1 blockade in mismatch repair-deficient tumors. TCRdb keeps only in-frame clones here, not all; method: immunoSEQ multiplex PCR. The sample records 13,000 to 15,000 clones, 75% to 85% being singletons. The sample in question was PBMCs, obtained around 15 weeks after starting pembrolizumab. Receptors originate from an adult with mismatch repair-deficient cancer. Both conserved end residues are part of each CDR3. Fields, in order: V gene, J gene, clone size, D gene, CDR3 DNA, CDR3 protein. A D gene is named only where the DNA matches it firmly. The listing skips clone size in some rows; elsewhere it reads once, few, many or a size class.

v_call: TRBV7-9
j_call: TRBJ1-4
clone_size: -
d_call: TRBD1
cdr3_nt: TGTGCCAGCAGCGGTTTTACCGGGACAGGAAAGGAAAAACTGTTTTTT
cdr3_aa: CASSGFTGTGKEKLFF

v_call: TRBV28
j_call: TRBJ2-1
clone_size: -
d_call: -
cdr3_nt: TGTGCCAGCAGTCGCCCCGGACAGTACAATGAGCAGTTCTTC
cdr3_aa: CASSRPGQYNEQFF

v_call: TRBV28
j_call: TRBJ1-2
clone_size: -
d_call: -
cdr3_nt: TGTGCCAGCAGTTTAGCGGACTCCCTGGGCTACACCTTC
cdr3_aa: CASSLADSLGYTF

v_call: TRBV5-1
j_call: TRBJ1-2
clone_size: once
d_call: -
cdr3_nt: TGCGCCAGCAGCTTGGTTGCCAGGGGCCAAGGTGGCTACACCTTC
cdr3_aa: CASSLVARGQGGYTF

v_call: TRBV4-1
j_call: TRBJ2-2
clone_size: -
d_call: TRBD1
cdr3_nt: TGCGCCAGCAGCCCGGGGACAGGGCAGGGCACCGGGGAGCTGTTTTTT
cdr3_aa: CASSPGTGQGTGELFF

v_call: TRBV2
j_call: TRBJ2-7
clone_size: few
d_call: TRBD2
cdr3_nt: TGTGCCAGCAGTGCTTCCGGGACTAGCGGGACCTACGAGCAGTACTTC
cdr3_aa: CASSASGTSGTYEQYF

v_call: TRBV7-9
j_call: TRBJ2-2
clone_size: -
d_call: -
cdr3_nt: TGTGCCAGCAAGTTTGTGGGAGAGACCGGGGAGCTGTTTTTT
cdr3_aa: CASKFVGETGELFF

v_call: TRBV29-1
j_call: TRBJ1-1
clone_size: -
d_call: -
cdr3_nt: TGCAGCGTTGATTGGGGGGGCACTGAAGCTTTCTTT
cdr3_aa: CSVDWGGTEAFF

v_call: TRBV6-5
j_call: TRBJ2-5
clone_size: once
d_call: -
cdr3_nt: TGTGCCAGCAGTTACGCGGGGAAGGAGACCCAGTACTTC
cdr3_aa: CASSYAGKETQYF

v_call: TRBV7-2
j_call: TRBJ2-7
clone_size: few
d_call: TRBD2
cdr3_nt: TGTGCCAGCACCCCGGGTAGAGCGGGAGGCCTTAACTACGAGCAGTACTTC
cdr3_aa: CASTPGRAGGLNYEQYF

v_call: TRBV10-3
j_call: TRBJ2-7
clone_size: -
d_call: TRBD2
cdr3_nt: TGTGCCATCAGTGACCCCCCGGGGAAGACTAGCGGGGCCTCCTACGAGCAGTACTTC
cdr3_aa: CAISDPPGKTSGASYEQYF

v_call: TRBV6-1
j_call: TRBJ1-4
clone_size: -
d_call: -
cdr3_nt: TGTGCCGTAGAAGGAGCTAATGAAAAACTGTTTTTT
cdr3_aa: CAVEGANEKLFF

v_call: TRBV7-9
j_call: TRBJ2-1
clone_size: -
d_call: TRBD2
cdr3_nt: TGTGCCAGCAGCTTAAGCCTAGCGGGATCCTACAATGAGCAGTTCTTC
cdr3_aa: CASSLSLAGSYNEQFF

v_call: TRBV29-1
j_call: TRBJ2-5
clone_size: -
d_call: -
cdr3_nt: TGCAGCGTTGAAGCAGACGCAGGGTGGGAGACCCAGTACTTC
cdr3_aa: CSVEADAGWETQYF

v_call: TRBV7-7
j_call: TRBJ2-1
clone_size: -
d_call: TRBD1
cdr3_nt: TGTGCTAGCAGCTTAGGTCAGGGGGCCTACAATGAGCAGTTCTTC
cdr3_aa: CASSLGQGAYNEQFF

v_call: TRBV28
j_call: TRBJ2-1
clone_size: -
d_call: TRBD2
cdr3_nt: TGTGCCAGCAGGTCGACTAGCGGCTACTCCTACAATGAGCAGTTCTTC
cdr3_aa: CASRSTSGYSYNEQFF

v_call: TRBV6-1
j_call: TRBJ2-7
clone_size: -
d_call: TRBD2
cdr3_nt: TGTGCCAGCAGTGACGCATCGGCTAGCGGGATTGACGAGCAGTACTTC
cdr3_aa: CASSDASASGIDEQYF

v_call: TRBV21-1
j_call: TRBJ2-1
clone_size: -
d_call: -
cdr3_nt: TGTGCCAGCAGCGTAAAGTTAGCGCGCTCCTACAATGAGCAGTTCTTC
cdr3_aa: CASSVKLARSYNEQFF

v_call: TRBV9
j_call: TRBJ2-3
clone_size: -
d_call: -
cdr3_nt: TGTGCCAGCAGCGTAGCTCAGGAGCATGGGGAGCCAGATACGCAGTATTTT
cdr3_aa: CASSVAQEHGEPDTQYF

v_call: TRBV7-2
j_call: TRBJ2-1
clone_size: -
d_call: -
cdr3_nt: TGTGCCAGCAGCCGTACTAGTTTCCATGAGCAGTTCTTC
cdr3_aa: CASSRTSFHEQFF

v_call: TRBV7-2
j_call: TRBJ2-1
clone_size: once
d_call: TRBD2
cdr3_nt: TGTGCCAGCAGCCTTCTAGCGGGATCCTACAATGAGCAGTTCTTC
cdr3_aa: CASSLLAGSYNEQFF

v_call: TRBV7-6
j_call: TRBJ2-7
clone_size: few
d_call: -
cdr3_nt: TGTGCCAGCAGCTTAGGCGGAATCTTCTACGAGCAGTACTTC
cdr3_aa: CASSLGGIFYEQYF

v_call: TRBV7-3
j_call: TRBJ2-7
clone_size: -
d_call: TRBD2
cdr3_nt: TGTGCCAGCAGCTTATCGGGACTAGCGGGAGGCTACGAGCAGTACTTC
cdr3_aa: CASSLSGLAGGYEQYF

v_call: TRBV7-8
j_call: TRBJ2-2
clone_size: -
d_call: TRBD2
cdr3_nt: TGTGCCAGCAGCTCTCCGGGAACTAGCGCGAACACCGGGGAGCTGTTTTTT
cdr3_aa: CASSSPGTSANTGELFF

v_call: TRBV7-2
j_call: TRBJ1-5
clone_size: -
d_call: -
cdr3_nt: TGTGCCAGCAGCTTGTCCGACTACGGGGGAAGGCAGCCCCAGCATTTT
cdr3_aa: CASSLSDYGGRQPQHF

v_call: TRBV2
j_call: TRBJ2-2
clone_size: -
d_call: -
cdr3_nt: TGTGCCAGCAGTGTGTCTAGCGGTAGGGGGTTCGGGGAGCTGTTTTTT
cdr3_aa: CASSVSSGRGFGELFF

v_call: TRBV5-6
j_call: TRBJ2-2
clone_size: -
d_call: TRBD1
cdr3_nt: TGTGCCAGCAGCTTTTTGACAGGGGCCAACACCGGGGAGCTGTTTTTT
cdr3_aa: CASSFLTGANTGELFF

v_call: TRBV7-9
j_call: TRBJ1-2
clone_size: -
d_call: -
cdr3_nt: TGTGCCAGCAGCTTAGATGGCAGAACAGGGAAACGCTACTATGGCTACACCTTC
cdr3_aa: CASSLDGRTGKRYYGYTF

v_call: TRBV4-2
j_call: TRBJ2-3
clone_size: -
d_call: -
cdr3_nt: TGTGCCAGCAGCCACGGTGCTAGCACAGATACGCAGTATTTT
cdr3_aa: CASSHGASTDTQYF

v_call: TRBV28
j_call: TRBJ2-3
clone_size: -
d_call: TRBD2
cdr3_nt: TGTGCCAGCACCACACTAGCGGGACGAGGAGATACGCAGTATTTT
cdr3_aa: CASTTLAGRGDTQYF

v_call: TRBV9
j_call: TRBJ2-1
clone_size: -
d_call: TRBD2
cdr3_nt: TGTGCCAGCAGCGTAGGACTAGCGGGAGCAGACAATGAGCAGTTCTTC
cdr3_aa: CASSVGLAGADNEQFF

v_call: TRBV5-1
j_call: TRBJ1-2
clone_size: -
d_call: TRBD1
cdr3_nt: TGCGCCAGCAGCTTATCAGGGGGTGGTTATGGCTACACCTTC
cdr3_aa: CASSLSGGGYGYTF

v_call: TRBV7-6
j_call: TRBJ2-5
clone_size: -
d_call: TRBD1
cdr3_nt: TGTGCCAGCCGGGACAGGGGCAAACAGACCCAGTACTTC
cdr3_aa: CASRDRGKQTQYF

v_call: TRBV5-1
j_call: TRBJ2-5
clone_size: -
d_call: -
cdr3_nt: TGCGCCAGCAGCCTAGCTCCGGGAGCAGAGACCCAGTACTTC
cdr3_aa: CASSLAPGAETQYF

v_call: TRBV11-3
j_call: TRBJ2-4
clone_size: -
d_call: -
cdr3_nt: TGTGCCAGCAGCCCAAGTCTGACTCTAGCCAAAAACATTCAGTACTTC
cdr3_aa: CASSPSLTLAKNIQYF

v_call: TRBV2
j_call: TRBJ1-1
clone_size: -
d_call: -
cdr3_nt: TGTGCCAGCACCCTGGGGGCGCTGAACACTGAAGCTTTCTTT
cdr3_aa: CASTLGALNTEAFF

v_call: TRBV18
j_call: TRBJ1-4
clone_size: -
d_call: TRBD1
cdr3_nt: TGTGCCAGCTCAGAACAGGGGAATGAAAAACTGTTTTTT
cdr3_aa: CASSEQGNEKLFF

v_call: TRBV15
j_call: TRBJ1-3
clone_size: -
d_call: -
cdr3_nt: TGTGCCACCAGCAGAGGGGGGGGAGCAGGCATATATTTT
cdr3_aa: CATSRGGGAGIYF

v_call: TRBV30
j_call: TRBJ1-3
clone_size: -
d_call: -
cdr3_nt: TGTGCCTGGAGTGTCTCAGGGGCCACCTCTGGAAACACCATATATTTT
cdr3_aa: CAWSVSGATSGNTIYF

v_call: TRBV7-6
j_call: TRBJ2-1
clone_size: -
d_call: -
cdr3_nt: TGTGCCAGCAGCTTAGAGCCCACTCGCAATGAGCAGTTCTTC
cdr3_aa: CASSLEPTRNEQFF

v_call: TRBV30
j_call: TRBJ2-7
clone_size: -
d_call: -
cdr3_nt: TGTGCCTGGACCGGAACAGGGCCCTACGAGCAGTACTTC
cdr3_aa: CAWTGTGPYEQYF

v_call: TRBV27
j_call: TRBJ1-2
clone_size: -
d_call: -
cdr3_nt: TGTGCCAGCAGCGACCATGGGGGGTATGGCTACACCTTC
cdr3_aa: CASSDHGGYGYTF

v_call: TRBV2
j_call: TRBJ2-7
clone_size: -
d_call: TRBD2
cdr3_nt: TGTGCCAGCAGTGAAGAGGGACTAGCGGTTTACGAGCAGTACTTC
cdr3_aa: CASSEEGLAVYEQYF

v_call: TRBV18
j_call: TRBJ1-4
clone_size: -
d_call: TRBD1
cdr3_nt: TGTGCCAGCTCGGAACAGGGGGCGCTTGCTAATGAAAAACTGTTTTTT
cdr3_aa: CASSEQGALANEKLFF

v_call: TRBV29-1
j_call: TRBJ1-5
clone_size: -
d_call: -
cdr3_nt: TGCAGCGTTGCCGGGGGATCGAGCAATCAGCCCCAGCATTTT
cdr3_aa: CSVAGGSSNQPQHF

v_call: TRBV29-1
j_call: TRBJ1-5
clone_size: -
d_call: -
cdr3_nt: TGCAGCGTACAGGGCGGGAGCAATCAGCCCCAGCATTTT
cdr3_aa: CSVQGGSNQPQHF

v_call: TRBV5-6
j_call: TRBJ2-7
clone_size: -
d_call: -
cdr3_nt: TGTGCCAGCAGCTTGCTACTCAACGCCTACGAGCAGTACTTC
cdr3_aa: CASSLLLNAYEQYF

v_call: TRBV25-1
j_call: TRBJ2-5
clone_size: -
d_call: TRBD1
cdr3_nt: TGTGCCAGCAGTGACCCCGGACAGGGGGCTTTAGAGACCCAGTACTTC
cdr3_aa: CASSDPGQGALETQYF

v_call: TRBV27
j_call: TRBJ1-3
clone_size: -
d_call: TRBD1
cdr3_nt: TGTGCCAGCAGTTTAATTTGGACAGGGGCCCGCTCTGGAAACACCATATATTTT
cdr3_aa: CASSLIWTGARSGNTIYF

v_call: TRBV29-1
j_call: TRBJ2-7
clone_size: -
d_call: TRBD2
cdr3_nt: TGCAGCGTCGGTGGAATGGGGACTAGCGGCTCCTACGAGCAGTACTTC
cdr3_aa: CSVGGMGTSGSYEQYF

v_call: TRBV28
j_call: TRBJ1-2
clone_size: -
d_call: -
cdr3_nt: TGTGCCAGCAGTCAAAATGCCCCCCGCAGTTTCTATGGCTACACCTTC
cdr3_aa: CASSQNAPRSFYGYTF

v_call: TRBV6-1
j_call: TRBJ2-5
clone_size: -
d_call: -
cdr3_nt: TGTGCCAGCAGTGAGGGGCGGGGTCCCCAAGAGACCCAGTACTTC
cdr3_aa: CASSEGRGPQETQYF

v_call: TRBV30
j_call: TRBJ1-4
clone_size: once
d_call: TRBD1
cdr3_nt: TGTGCCTGGAGTTTTATAGGGACAGTGACATATAGGAAACTGTTTTTT
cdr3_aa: CAWSFIGTVTYRKLFF

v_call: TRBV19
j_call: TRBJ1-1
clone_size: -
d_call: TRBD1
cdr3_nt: TGTGCCAGTACCTGGGACAGGTCTGAAGCTTTCTTT
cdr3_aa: CASTWDRSEAFF